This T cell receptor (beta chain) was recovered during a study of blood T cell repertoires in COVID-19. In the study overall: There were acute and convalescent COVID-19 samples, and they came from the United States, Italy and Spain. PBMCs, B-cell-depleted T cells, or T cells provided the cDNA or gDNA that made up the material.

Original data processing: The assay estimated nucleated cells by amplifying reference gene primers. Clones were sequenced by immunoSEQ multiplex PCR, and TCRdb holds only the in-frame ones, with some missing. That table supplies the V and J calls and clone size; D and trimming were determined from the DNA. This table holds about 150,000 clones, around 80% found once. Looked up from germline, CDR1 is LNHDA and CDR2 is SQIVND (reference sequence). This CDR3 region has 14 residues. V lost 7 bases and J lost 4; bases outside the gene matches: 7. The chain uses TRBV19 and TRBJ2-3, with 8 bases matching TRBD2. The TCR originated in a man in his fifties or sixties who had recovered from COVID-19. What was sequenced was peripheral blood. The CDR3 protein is CASMSGGLSDTQYF. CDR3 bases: TGTGCCAGTATGTCGGGGGGGCTATCAGATACGCAGTATTTT.